This entry is about one TCR beta chain. Antigen: not known. V trimming: 5 bases; J trimming: 0 bases; junction bases outside the gene matches: 7. Per the germline V gene, CDR1 is SEHNR and CDR2 is FQNEAQ (reference sequence). The CDR3 spans 17 residues. The data originate from a study of post-analysis software for immune sequencing data. Tagging with unique molecular identifiers was a feature of the TCR beta cDNA libraries. TCRdb re-called the PCR reads with MiXCR, one entry per CDR3 protein. The sample lists 650,000 to 900,000 distinct CDR3 sequences; around 45% were seen once. Study-wide results and caveats: Included in a set of about 5 TRBV segments more frequent in patients than controls were TRBV5-6, TRBV5-1 and TRBV20-1. A significant reduction in normalized Chao1 diversity was observed in multiple sclerosis patients versus controls.

V is TRBV7-9 and J is TRBJ2-3; the match to TRBD2 covers 11 bases. The specimen was blood. The source of this sequence is a girl aged 10-17 years with multiple sclerosis. The CDR3 protein is CASSGRLAGSSTDTQYF. In DNA, the CDR3 is TGTGCCAGCAGCGGAAGACTAGCGGGGAGTAGCACAGATACGCAGTATTTT. The whole variable domain, remainder taken from reference TRBV7-9 and TRBJ2-3, is DTGVSQNPRHKITKRGQNVTFRCDPISEHNRLYWYRQTLGQGPEFLTYFQNEAQLEKSRLLSDRFSAERPKGSFSTLEIQRTEQGDSAMYLCASSGRLAGSSTDTQYFGPGTRLTVL.